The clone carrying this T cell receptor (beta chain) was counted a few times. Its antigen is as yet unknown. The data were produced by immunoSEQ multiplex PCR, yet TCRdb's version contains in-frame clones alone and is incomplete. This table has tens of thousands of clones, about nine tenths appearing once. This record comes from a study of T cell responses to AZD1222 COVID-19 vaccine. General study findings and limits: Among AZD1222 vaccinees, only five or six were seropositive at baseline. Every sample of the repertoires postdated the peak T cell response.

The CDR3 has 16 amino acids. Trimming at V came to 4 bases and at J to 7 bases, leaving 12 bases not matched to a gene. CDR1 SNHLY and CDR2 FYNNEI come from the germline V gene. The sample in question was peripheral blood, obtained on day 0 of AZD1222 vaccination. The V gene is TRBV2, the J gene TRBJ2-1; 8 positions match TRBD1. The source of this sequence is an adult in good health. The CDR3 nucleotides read TGTGCCAGCAGTGGCCTGGGGGCAGGGGGCCTAAATGAGCAGTTCTTC. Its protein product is CASSGLGAGGLNEQFF.